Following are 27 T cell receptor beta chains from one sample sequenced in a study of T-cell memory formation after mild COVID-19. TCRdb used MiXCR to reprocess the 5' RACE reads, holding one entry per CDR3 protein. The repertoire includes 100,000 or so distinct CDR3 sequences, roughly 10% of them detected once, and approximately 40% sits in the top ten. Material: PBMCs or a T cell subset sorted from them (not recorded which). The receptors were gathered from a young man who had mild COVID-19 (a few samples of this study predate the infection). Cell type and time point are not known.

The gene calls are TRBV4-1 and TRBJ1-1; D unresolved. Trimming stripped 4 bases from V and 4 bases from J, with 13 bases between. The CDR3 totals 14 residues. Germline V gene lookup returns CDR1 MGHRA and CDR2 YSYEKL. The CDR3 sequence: CASSRGVSGTEAFF. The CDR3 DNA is TGCGCCAGCAGCCGCGGGGTGTCCGGCACTGAAGCTTTCTTT.

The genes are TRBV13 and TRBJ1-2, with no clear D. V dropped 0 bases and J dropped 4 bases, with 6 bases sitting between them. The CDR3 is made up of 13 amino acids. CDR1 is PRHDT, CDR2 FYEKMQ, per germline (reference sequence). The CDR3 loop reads CASSLGRTYGYTF. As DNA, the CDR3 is TGTGCCAGCAGCTTAGGGAGGACCTATGGCTACACCTTC.

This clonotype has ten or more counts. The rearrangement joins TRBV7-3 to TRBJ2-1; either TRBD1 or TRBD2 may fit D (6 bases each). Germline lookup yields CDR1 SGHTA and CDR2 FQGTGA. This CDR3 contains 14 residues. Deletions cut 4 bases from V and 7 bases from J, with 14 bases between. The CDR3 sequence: CASSSLGGRNEQFF. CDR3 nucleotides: TGTGCCAGCAGCTCTCTCGGGGGCAGGAATGAGCAGTTCTTC.

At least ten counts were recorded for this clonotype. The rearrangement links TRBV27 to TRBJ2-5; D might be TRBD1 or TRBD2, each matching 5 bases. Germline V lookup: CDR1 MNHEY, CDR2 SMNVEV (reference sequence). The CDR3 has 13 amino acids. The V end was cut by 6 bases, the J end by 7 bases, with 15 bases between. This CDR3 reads CASRGTADMTQYF. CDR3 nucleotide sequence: TGTGCCAGCAGGGGGACCGCCGATATGACCCAGTACTTC.

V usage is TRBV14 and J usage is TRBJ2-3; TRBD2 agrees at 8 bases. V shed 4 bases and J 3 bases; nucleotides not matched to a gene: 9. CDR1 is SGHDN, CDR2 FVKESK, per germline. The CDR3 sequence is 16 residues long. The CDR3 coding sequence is TGTGCCAGCAGCCCTTACCAGGGGACTAGAACAGATACGCAGTATTTT. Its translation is CASSPYQGTRTDTQYF.

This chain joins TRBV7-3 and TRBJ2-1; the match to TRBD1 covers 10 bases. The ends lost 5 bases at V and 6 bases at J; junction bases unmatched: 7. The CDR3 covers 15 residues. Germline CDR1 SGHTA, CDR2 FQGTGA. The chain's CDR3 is CASSEGQGIFNEQFF. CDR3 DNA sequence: TGTGCCAGCAGCGAGGGACAGGGGATCTTCAATGAGCAGTTCTTC. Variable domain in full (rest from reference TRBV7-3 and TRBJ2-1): GAGVSQTPSNKVTEKGKYVELRCDPISGHTALYWYRQSLGQGPEFLIYFQGTGAADDSGLPNDRFFAVRPEGSVSTLKIQRTERGDSAVYLCASSEGQGIFNEQFFGPGTRLTVL.

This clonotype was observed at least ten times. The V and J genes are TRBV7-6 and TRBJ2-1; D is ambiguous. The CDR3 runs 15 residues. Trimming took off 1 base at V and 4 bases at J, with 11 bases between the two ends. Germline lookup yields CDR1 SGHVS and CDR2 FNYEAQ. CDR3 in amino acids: CASSLVSGPYNEQFF. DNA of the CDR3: TGTGCCAGCAGCTTAGTTTCTGGGCCTTACAATGAGCAGTTCTTC.

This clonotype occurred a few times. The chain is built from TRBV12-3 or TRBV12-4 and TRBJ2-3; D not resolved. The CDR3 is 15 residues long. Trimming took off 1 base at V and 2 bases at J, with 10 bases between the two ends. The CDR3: CASSLVLGPTDTQYF. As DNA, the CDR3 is TGTGCCAGCAGTTTAGTTCTGGGCCCCACAGATACGCAGTATTTT.

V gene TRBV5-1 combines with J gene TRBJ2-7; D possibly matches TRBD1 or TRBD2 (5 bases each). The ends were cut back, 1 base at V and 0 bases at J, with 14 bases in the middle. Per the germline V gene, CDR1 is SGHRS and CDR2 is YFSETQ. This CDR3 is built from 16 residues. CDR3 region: CASSLWAGTSSYEQYF. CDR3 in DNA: TGCGCCAGCAGCTTGTGGGCAGGGACCTCCTCCTACGAGCAGTACTTC. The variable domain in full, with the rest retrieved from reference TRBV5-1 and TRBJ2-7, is KAGVTQTPRYLIKTRGQQVTLSCSPISGHRSVSWYQQTPGQGLQFLFEYFSETQRNKGNFPGRFSGRQFSNSRSEMNVSTLELGDSALYLCASSLWAGTSSYEQYFGPGTRLTVT.

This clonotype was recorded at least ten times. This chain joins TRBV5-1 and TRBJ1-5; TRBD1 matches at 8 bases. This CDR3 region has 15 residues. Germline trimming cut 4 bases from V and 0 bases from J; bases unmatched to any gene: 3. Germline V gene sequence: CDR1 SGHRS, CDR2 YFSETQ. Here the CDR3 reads CASSTTGASNQPQHF. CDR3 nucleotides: TGCGCCAGCAGCACGACAGGGGCTAGCAATCAGCCCCAGCATTTT.

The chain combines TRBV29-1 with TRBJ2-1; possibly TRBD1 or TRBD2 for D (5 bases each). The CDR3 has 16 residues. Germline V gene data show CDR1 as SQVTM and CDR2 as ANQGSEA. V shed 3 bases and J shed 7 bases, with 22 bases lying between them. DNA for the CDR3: TGCAGCGTTGATGGGGACCCACTTCGTCCTTGGAATGAGCAGTTCTTC. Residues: CSVDGDPLRPWNEQFF.

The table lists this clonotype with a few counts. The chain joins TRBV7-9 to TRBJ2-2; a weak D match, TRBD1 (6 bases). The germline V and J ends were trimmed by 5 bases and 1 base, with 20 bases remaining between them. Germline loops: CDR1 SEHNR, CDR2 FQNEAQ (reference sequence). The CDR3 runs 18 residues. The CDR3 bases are TGTGCCAGCAGCCCATCGCCAGGGGTCGTTCGGAACACCGGGGAGCTGTTTTTT. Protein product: CASSPSPGVVRNTGELFF.

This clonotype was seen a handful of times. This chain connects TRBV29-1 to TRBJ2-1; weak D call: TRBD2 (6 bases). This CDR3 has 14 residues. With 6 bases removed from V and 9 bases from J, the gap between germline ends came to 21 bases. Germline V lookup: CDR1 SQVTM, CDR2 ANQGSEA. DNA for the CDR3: TGCAGCGTGCGAAGCGGGCCAGTGGGAGGTGAGCAGTTCTTC. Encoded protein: CSVRSGPVGGEQFF.

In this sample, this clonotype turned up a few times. CDR3 protein: CASTFPGTEAFF. CDR3 sequence (DNA): TGTGCCAGCACGTTCCCAGGGACAGAAGCTTTCTTT. V usage is TRBV6-2 or TRBV6-3 and J usage is TRBJ1-1; tentatively, D is TRBD1 (6 bases). The V and J ends lost 7 bases and 8 bases respectively, with 14 bases between them. Germline lookup yields CDR1 MNHEY and CDR2 SVGEGT. The CDR3 extends over 12 amino acids.

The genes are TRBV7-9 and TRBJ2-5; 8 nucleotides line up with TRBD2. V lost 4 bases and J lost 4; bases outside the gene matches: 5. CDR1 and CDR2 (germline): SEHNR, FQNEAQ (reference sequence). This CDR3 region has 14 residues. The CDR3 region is CASSSRGVGETQYF. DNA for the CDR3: TGTGCCAGCAGCTCGCGGGGGGTAGGAGAGACCCAGTACTTC.

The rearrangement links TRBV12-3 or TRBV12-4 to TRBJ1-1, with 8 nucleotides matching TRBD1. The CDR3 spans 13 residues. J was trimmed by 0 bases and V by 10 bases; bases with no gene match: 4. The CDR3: CAIDRGMNTEAFF. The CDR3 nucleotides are TGTGCCATCGACAGGGGAATGAACACTGAAGCTTTCTTT.

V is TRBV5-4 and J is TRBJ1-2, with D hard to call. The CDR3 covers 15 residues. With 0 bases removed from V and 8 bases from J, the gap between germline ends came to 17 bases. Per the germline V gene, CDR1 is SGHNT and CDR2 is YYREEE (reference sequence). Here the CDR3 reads CASSLATDPLDGYTF. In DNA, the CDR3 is TGTGCCAGCAGCTTGGCGACGGATCCCCTGGACGGCTACACCTTC.

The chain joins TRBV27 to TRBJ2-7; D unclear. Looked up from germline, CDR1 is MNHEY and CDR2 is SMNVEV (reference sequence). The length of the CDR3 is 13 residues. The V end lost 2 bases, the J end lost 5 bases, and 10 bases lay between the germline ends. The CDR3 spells CASSLILADEQYF. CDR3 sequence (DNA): TGTGCCAGCAGTTTAATTTTGGCGGACGAGCAGTACTTC.

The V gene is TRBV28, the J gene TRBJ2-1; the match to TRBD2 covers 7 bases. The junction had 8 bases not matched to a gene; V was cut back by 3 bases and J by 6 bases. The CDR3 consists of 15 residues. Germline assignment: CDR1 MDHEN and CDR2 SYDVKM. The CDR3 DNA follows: TGTGCCAGCAGTTTCCCCCAGCGGGGCATCAATGAGCAGTTCTTC. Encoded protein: CASSFPQRGINEQFF.

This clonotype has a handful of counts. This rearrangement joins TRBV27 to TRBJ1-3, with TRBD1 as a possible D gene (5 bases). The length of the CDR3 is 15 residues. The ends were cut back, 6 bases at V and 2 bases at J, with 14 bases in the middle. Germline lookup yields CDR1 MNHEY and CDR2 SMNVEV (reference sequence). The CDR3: CASRPGAGAGNTIYF. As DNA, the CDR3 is TGTGCCAGCAGGCCTGGGGCGGGTGCTGGAAACACCATATATTTT.

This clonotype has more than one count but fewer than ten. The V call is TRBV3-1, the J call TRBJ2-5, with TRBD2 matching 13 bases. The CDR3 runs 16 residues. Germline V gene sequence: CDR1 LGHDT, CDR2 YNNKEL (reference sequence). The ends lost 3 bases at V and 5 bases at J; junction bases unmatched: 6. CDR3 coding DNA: TGTGCCAGCAGCCAGTGGACTAGCGGGGGAGATGAGACCCAGTACTTC. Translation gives CASSQWTSGGDETQYF.

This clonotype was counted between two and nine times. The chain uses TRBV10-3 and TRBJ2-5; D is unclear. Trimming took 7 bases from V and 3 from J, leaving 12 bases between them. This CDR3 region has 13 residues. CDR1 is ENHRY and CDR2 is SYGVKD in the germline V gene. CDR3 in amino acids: CAIMLDTEETQYF. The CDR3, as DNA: TGTGCCATCATGCTAGATACAGAAGAGACCCAGTACTTC.

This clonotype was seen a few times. The CDR3 protein is CSGGNGGEQYV. CDR3 DNA: TGCAGCGGGGGAAACGGCGGCGAGCAGTACGTC. V gene TRBV29-1 combines with J gene TRBJ2-7; D unclear. Trimming pared 7 bases from V and 6 bases from J, leaving 13 bases between. CDR3 size: 11 residues. Per the germline V gene, CDR1 is SQVTM and CDR2 is ANQGSEA.

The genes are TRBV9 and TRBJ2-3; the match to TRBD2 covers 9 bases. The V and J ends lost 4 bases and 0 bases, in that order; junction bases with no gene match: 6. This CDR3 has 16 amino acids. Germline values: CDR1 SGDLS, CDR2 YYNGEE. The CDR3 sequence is CASSPRLAASTDTQYF. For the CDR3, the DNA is TGTGCCAGCAGCCCGCGACTAGCGGCCAGCACAGATACGCAGTATTTT. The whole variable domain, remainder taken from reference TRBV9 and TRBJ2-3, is DSGVTQTPKHLITATGQRVTLRCSPRSGDLSVYWYQQSLDQGLQFLIQYYNGEERAKGNILERFSAQQFPDLHSELNLSSLELGDSALYFCASSPRLAASTDTQYFGPGTRLTVL.

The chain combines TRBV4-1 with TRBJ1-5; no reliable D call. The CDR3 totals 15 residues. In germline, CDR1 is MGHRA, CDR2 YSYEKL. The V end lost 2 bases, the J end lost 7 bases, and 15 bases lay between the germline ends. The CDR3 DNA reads TGCGCCAGCAGCCAATTTGGTGGGGTAGGGCAGCCCCAGCATTTT. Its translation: CASSQFGGVGQPQHF.

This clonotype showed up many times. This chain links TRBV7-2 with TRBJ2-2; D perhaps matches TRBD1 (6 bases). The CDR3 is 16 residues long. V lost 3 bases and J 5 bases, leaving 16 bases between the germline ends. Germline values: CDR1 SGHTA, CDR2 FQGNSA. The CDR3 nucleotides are TGTGCCAGCAGCTTGATCGGGACATCTAAGACCGGGGAGCTGTTTTTT. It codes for CASSLIGTSKTGELFF.

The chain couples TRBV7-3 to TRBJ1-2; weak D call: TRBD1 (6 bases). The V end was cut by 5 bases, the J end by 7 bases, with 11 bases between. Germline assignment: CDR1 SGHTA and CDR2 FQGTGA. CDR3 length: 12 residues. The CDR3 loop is CASSEGGSGYTF. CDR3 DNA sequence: TGTGCCAGCAGCGAGGGGGGGAGTGGCTACACCTTC.